Here is one TCR beta chain with its context. What this receptor recognizes is not known. No quality values exist for individual bases; no much larger clone is one base distant. The data stem from a study of blood T cell repertoires in COVID-19 (dated by TCRdb to the early 2020s). About the full investigation: Samples covering the acute and convalescent phases of COVID-19 were provided by collaborators in the United States, Italy and Spain. Subjects who had been exposed to COVID-19, were actively infected with it, or had recovered from it provided the deeply sampled blood TCRbeta repertoires that made up the dataset. A freely available public database, intended as a resource for researchers studying the immune response to SARS-CoV-2, is where the repertoires were released. Where available, HLA class I and class II types were obtained from metadata supplied by the sample provider rather than from assay-based typing. The sample metadata nearly always contained a de-identified subject ID, COVID-19 status, age in years and sex. Samples were obtained from the ongoing ImmuneRACE study (first 160 participants) and from approximately 1,200 subjects provided by 6 global collaborators. The prospective study material was composed of cDNA or gDNA derived from T cells, B-cell-depleted T cells, or PBMCs. Overall study outcomes, separate from this receptor: The amount of clinical and demographic metadata varied by source and participant and was provided uncurated.

TCRbeta CDR3 regions were amplified from genomic DNA using the immunoSEQ Assay, a bias-controlled multiplex PCR. Processing in the source paper ran as follows. The number of nucleated cells in each sample was estimated by amplification of reference gene primers within the assay. To quantify the absolute abundance of each unique TCRbeta CDR3 rearrangement, sequence reads were collapsed and filtered. For each sample, productive Simpson clonality was calculated as the square root of Simpson's diversity index across productive rearrangements. TCRdb mirrors the immuneACCESS table, restricted to in-frame sequences. Some clones are absent from its copies; in checked studies, under half trace to an unresolved V gene, and the reason for the others is unknown. The V and J calls and clone size come from that table; D and trimming were worked out from the DNA. The sample yields tens of thousands of clones; about nine tenths were counted once. Clones ranked in the top ten supply around 15% of the sample.

Sequences MNHEY (CDR1) and SVGAGI (CDR2) are obtained from the germline V gene. From its cysteine to its phenylalanine, the CDR3 spans 14 amino acids. Only the CDR3 region is kept as DNA, spanning 42 bases read in frame from base 1. The V end gives up 2 bases and the J end 10 bases, leaving 7 bases in the junction not matched to a gene. Whole blood was collected in K2EDTA tubes by collaborating institutions according to the institutions' own protocols. For TCRbeta analysis, collaborators shipped samples in one of three forms: frozen whole blood, isolated PBMCs, or DNA extracted from either of those sample types.

Sequenced material: peripheral blood. This clonotype was sampled from a man aged 65 to 85 with acute or convalescent COVID-19. The sequence is built from TRBV6-5 and TRBJ2-1, and TRBD2 aligns with 8 junction nucleotides. The CDR3 protein: CASSYGTSYDEQFF. The nucleotides are TGTGCCAGCAGTTACGGGACTAGTTACGACGAGCAGTTCTTC.